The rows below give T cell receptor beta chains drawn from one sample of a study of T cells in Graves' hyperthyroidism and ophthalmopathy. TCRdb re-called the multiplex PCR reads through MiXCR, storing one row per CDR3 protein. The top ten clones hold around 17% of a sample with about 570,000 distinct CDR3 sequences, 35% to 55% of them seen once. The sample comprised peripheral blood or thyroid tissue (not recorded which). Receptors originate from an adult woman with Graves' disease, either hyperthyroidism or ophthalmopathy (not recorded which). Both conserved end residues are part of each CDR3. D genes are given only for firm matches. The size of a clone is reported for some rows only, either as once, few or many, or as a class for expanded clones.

CDR3aa: CSVVLSSGRASGTGELFF; CDR3nt: TGCAGCGTTGTGTTGTCTAGCGGGAGGGCCTCAGGGACCGGGGAGCTGTTTTTT; abundance: -; j_gene: TRBJ2-2; d_gene: TRBD2; v_gene: TRBV29-1
CDR3aa: CSAPGTANEKLFF; CDR3nt: TGCAGTGCCCCCGGGACTGCTAATGAAAAACTGTTTTTT; abundance: -; j_gene: TRBJ1-4; d_gene: -; v_gene: TRBV20-1
CDR3aa: CSAKPGLASETQYF; CDR3nt: TGCAGTGCTAAACCGGGACTAGCGTCTGAGACCCAGTACTTC; abundance: many; j_gene: TRBJ2-5; d_gene: TRBD2; v_gene: TRBV20-1
CDR3aa: CAISESLGAGYTF; CDR3nt: TGTGCCATCAGTGAGTCCTTGGGGGCTGGCTACACCTTC; abundance: -; j_gene: TRBJ1-2; d_gene: -; v_gene: TRBV10-3
CDR3aa: CASSERSGSSEQYF; CDR3nt: TGTGCCAGCAGTGAGAGAAGCGGGAGTTCCGAGCAGTACTTC; abundance: many; j_gene: TRBJ2-7; d_gene: TRBD2; v_gene: TRBV2
CDR3aa: CASGTITYEQYF; CDR3nt: TGTGCCAGTGGGACGATAACCTACGAGCAGTACTTC; abundance: -; j_gene: TRBJ2-7; d_gene: -; v_gene: TRBV7-2
CDR3aa: CSASGGLAGASYEQYF; CDR3nt: TGCAGTGCTAGTGGCGGACTAGCGGGAGCGTCTTACGAGCAGTACTTC; abundance: many; j_gene: TRBJ2-7; d_gene: TRBD2; v_gene: TRBV20-1
CDR3aa: CASSVGDVIEQYF; CDR3nt: TGTGCCAGCAGCGTCGGGGACGTCATCGAGCAGTACTTC; abundance: -; j_gene: TRBJ2-7; d_gene: -; v_gene: TRBV7-9
CDR3aa: CASSRTVYMNTEAFF; CDR3nt: TGTGCCAGCAGCAGGACAGTCTACATGAACACTGAAGCTTTCTTT; abundance: many; j_gene: TRBJ1-1; d_gene: -; v_gene: TRBV5-6
CDR3aa: CASLGGGPYEQYF; CDR3nt: TGTGCCAGCTTGGGTGGGGGTCCCTACGAGCAGTACTTC; abundance: -; j_gene: TRBJ2-7; d_gene: -; v_gene: TRBV2
CDR3aa: CASSVVDFTDTQYF; CDR3nt: TGTGCCAGCAGCGTAGTGGACTTCACAGATACGCAGTATTTT; abundance: few; j_gene: TRBJ2-3; d_gene: -; v_gene: TRBV9
CDR3aa: CASSLWAPGQTATNEKLFF; CDR3nt: TGTGCCAGCAGCTTATGGGCTCCGGGACAGACAGCAACTAATGAAAAACTGTTTTTT; abundance: many; j_gene: TRBJ1-4; d_gene: TRBD1; v_gene: TRBV7-6
CDR3aa: CSARAGGQYEQYF; CDR3nt: TGCAGTGCTAGAGCGGGAGGCCAGTACGAGCAGTACTTC; abundance: -; j_gene: TRBJ2-7; d_gene: TRBD2; v_gene: TRBV20-1
CDR3aa: CASSLVGGGAGPTEAFF; CDR3nt: TGTGCCAGCAGCTTAGTGGGGGGGGGCGCAGGGCCCACTGAAGCTTTCTTT; abundance: -; j_gene: TRBJ1-1; d_gene: -; v_gene: TRBV2
CDR3aa: CASSQSITGLAANEQYF; CDR3nt: TGCGCCAGCAGCCAAAGTATTACGGGACTCGCGGCGAACGAGCAGTACTTC; abundance: many; j_gene: TRBJ2-7; d_gene: -; v_gene: TRBV4-1
CDR3aa: CASSYNRGSPLHF; CDR3nt: TGTGCCAGCAGTTACAACAGAGGATCACCCCTCCACTTT; abundance: many; j_gene: TRBJ1-6; d_gene: -; v_gene: TRBV6-5
CDR3aa: CASSLGDRDEQYF; CDR3nt: TGTGCCAGCAGCTTGGGAGACAGGGACGAGCAGTACTTC; abundance: -; j_gene: TRBJ2-7; d_gene: TRBD1; v_gene: TRBV7-2
CDR3aa: CSASRARDAPQHF; CDR3nt: TGCAGTGCTAGTAGGGCGCGTGACGCGCCCCAGCATTTT; abundance: many; j_gene: TRBJ1-5; d_gene: -; v_gene: TRBV20-1
CDR3aa: CASSPGTNVLTF; CDR3nt: TGCGCTAGCAGCCCTGGGACCAACGTCCTGACTTTC; abundance: -; j_gene: TRBJ2-6; d_gene: -; v_gene: TRBV5-1
CDR3aa: CSNLGARREQYF; CDR3nt: TGCAGTAACCTGGGAGCGCGTAGAGAGCAGTACTTC; abundance: many; j_gene: TRBJ2-7; d_gene: -; v_gene: TRBV20-1
CDR3aa: CASSVASGPYEQYF; CDR3nt: TGTGCCAGCAGCGTAGCTAGCGGTCCCTACGAGCAGTACTTC; abundance: -; j_gene: TRBJ2-7; d_gene: TRBD2; v_gene: TRBV7-9
CDR3aa: CASSRWGEGEQYF; CDR3nt: TGCGCCAGCAGCCGCTGGGGTGAGGGTGAGCAGTACTTC; abundance: -; j_gene: TRBJ2-7; d_gene: -; v_gene: TRBV5-1
CDR3aa: CASSEADGNEKLFF; CDR3nt: TGTGCCAGCAGTGAAGCCGACGGTAATGAAAAACTGTTTTTT; abundance: -; j_gene: TRBJ1-4; d_gene: -; v_gene: TRBV2
CDR3aa: CASSTGTGFLNTEAFF; CDR3nt: TGCGCCAGCAGCACCGGGACAGGCTTCCTTAACACTGAAGCTTTCTTT; abundance: -; j_gene: TRBJ1-1; d_gene: TRBD1; v_gene: TRBV5-1
CDR3aa: CAGQQRNYGYTF; CDR3nt: TGTGCCGGTCAACAGCGAAACTATGGCTACACCTTC; abundance: many; j_gene: TRBJ1-2; d_gene: -; v_gene: TRBV30
CDR3aa: CASRGRNQPQYF; CDR3nt: TGTGCCAGCAGGGGCAGGAATCAGCCCCAGTACTTC; abundance: -; j_gene: TRBJ2-5; d_gene: -; v_gene: TRBV2
CDR3aa: CASSSFIRDRSGGYTF; CDR3nt: TGTGCCAGCAGTTCCTTTATACGGGACAGGTCCGGTGGCTACACCTTC; abundance: many; j_gene: TRBJ1-2; d_gene: TRBD1; v_gene: TRBV6-5
CDR3aa: CSVESQRPYEQHF; CDR3nt: TGCAGCGTTGAAAGCCAGAGACCCTACGAGCAGCACTTC; abundance: -; j_gene: TRBJ2-7; d_gene: -; v_gene: TRBV29-1
CDR3aa: CATSRDGTGTGYATQYF; CDR3nt: TGTGCCACCAGCAGAGACGGAACCGGGACAGGGTACGCGACCCAGTACTTC; abundance: few; j_gene: TRBJ2-5; d_gene: TRBD1; v_gene: TRBV15
CDR3aa: CAISPARGETQYF; CDR3nt: TGTGCCATCAGTCCGGCCCGGGGAGAGACCCAGTACTTC; abundance: -; j_gene: TRBJ2-5; d_gene: -; v_gene: TRBV10-3
CDR3aa: CASSEGTAGNTIYF; CDR3nt: TGTGCCAGCAGTGAAGGGACAGCTGGAAACACCATATATTTT; abundance: -; j_gene: TRBJ1-3; d_gene: -; v_gene: TRBV2
CDR3aa: CASSPDRGRVDYGYTF; CDR3nt: TGTGCCAGCAGCCCCGACAGGGGCAGGGTTGACTATGGCTACACCTTC; abundance: -; j_gene: TRBJ1-2; d_gene: TRBD1; v_gene: TRBV2
CDR3aa: CASTLGVNYGYTF; CDR3nt: TGTGCCAGCACTCTAGGGGTAAACTATGGCTACACCTTC; abundance: -; j_gene: TRBJ1-2; d_gene: -; v_gene: TRBV28
CDR3aa: CASSPAPVPVTKNTGELFF; CDR3nt: TGTGCCAGCAGCCCGGCCCCCGTTCCTGTCACCAAGAACACCGGGGAGCTGTTTTTT; abundance: -; j_gene: TRBJ2-2; d_gene: -; v_gene: TRBV7-3
CDR3aa: CASSLHGSGANVLTF; CDR3nt: TGTGCCAGCAGTTTACATGGATCTGGGGCCAACGTCCTGACTTTC; abundance: many; j_gene: TRBJ2-6; d_gene: -; v_gene: TRBV12-3/TRBV12-4
CDR3aa: CASSDSGEGTGANVLTF; CDR3nt: TGTGCCAGCAGTGACTCGGGGGAGGGAACTGGGGCCAACGTCCTGACTTTC; abundance: many; j_gene: TRBJ2-6; d_gene: TRBD2; v_gene: TRBV6-4
CDR3aa: CSVEKSSGSTGELFF; CDR3nt: TGCAGCGTTGAAAAATCCAGCGGGAGTACCGGGGAGCTGTTTTTT; abundance: many; j_gene: TRBJ2-2; d_gene: TRBD2; v_gene: TRBV29-1
CDR3aa: CASSEGGMGPLHF; CDR3nt: TGCGCCAGCAGTGAGGGAGGGATGGGACCCCTCCACTTT; abundance: few; j_gene: TRBJ1-6; d_gene: -; v_gene: TRBV10-2
CDR3aa: CASSYQGSSYEQYF; CDR3nt: TGTGCCAGCAGTTACCAGGGTAGCTCCTACGAGCAGTACTTC; abundance: many; j_gene: TRBJ2-7; d_gene: -; v_gene: TRBV6-6
CDR3aa: CASSPPTSGYEQYF; CDR3nt: TGTGCCAGCAGCCCTCCGACTAGCGGCTACGAGCAGTACTTC; abundance: many; j_gene: TRBJ2-7; d_gene: TRBD2; v_gene: TRBV7-9
CDR3aa: CASSISGISNQPQHF; CDR3nt: TGTGCCAGTAGTATTTCAGGCATCAGCAATCAGCCCCAGCATTTT; abundance: many; j_gene: TRBJ1-5; d_gene: -; v_gene: TRBV19